A selection of T cell receptor beta chains follows, all from one sample in a study of blood T cell repertoires in COVID-19. TCRdb's table, derived via immunoSEQ multiplex PCR, lists solely in-frame clones and lacks some. This table has about 480,000 clones, roughly 90% appearing once. The specimen sequenced was peripheral blood. Receptors were obtained from a woman in her twenties or thirties with acute or convalescent COVID-19. The CDR3 runs from the conserved cysteine through the conserved F or W. D genes are given only for firm matches. Rows give clone size only sometimes, using once, few, many, or a class for an expanded clone.

d_call cdr3_length j_call clone_size v_call cdr3_nt cdr3_aa
TRBD1 15 TRBJ1-6 - TRBV27 TGTGCCAGCAGTTTAGCGGGACAGGGTTCTTCACCCCTCCACTTT CASSLAGQGSSPLHF
TRBD1 15 TRBJ1-4 - TRBV7-8 TGTGCCAGCAGCTTTTCCCTTGGACAGGGGCAAAAACTGTTTTTT CASSFSLGQGQKLFF
- 14 TRBJ1-2 - TRBV6-1 TGTGCCAGCAGTGAAAACGGGGGAGACTATGGCTACACCTTC CASSENGGDYGYTF
- 11 TRBJ1-2 - TRBV28 TGTGCCAGCACGACAGACTATGGCTACACCTTC CASTTDYGYTF
- 14 TRBJ2-7 - TRBV27 TGTGCCAGCAGTTTAAGTGTAGGGAGCTACGAGCAGTACTTC CASSLSVGSYEQYF
- 15 TRBJ1-1 - TRBV6-5 TGTGCCAGCAGTTTGGACTTGACTGGGTCCACTGAAGCTTTCTTT CASSLDLTGSTEAFF
- 16 TRBJ2-2 - TRBV7-3 TGTGCCAGCAGCCCGCACCCGGTATGGTCCACCGGGGAGCTGTTTTTT CASSPHPVWSTGELFF
- 13 TRBJ2-7 once TRBV28 TGTGCCAGCAGTCGGGTCCAGCCCTACGAGCAGTACTTC CASSRVQPYEQYF
TRBD2 17 TRBJ2-1 - TRBV5-1 TGCGCCAGCAGCTCCCGGACTAGCGGGGGGCCGGGGAATGAGCAGTTCTTC CASSSRTSGGPGNEQFF
- 16 TRBJ2-5 - TRBV3-1/TRBV3-2 TGTGCCAGCAGCCAAAACTTGCGGGGGCCTACTGAGACCCAGTACTTC CASSQNLRGPTETQYF
TRBD1 15 TRBJ2-7 once TRBV4-1 TGCGCCAGCAGCCTAAACGGACAGGGGGCCTACGAGCAGTACTTC CASSLNGQGAYEQYF
TRBD1 16 TRBJ2-3 - TRBV23-1 TGCGCCAGCAGTCAATCGGCAGACAGGGGAACAGATACGCAGTATTTT CASSQSADRGTDTQYF
- 15 TRBJ1-6 - TRBV28 TGTGCCAGCAGTACTCGACAGGAGAGTAATTCACCCCTCCACTTT CASSTRQESNSPLHF
- 13 TRBJ2-5 - TRBV15 TGTGCCACCAGCAGAGATCCGGGAGAGACCCAGTACTTC CATSRDPGETQYF
- 16 TRBJ2-7 - TRBV5-5 TGTGCCAGCAGGTTTCGAGAAACTAGTGAGGTGCGGGAGCAGTACTTC CASRFRETSEVREQYF
TRBD2 17 TRBJ2-4 - TRBV4-1 TGCGCCAGCAGCCAACCAGCGGGGAAAGGAACCAAAAACATTCAGTACTTC CASSQPAGKGTKNIQYF
- 16 TRBJ2-1 - TRBV7-3 TGTGCCAGCAGCTTAAACAGGGCCGACTCCTACAATGAGCAGTTCTTC CASSLNRADSYNEQFF
TRBD1 13 TRBJ1-2 - TRBV7-6 TGTGCCAGCAGTCGACAGGGGGACTATGGCTACACCTTC CASSRQGDYGYTF
- 15 TRBJ2-1 - TRBV6-1 TGTGCCAGCAGTGAAGCCGGAGCTGCCTACAATGAGCAGTTCTTC CASSEAGAAYNEQFF
TRBD1 14 TRBJ1-6 - TRBV30 TGTGCCTACAGTCTCGGGACAGGCAAGGCACCCCTCCACTTT CAYSLGTGKAPLHF
TRBD1 13 TRBJ2-5 - TRBV20-1 TGCAGTGCTAGTCCAACAGGGGCCTGGGACCAGTACTTC CSASPTGAWDQYF
TRBD1 18 TRBJ1-1 - TRBV6-4 TGTGCCAGCAGTGACTCGATGGGGACAGGGGCCTTGAACACTGAAGCTTTCTTT CASSDSMGTGALNTEAFF
- 14 TRBJ2-7 - TRBV15 TGTGCCACCAGCAGAGATTGGCAGGGCTACGAGCAGTACTTC CATSRDWQGYEQYF
- 15 TRBJ2-5 few TRBV7-9 TGTGCCAGCAGCTTAAGTTTCGGGGAACAAGAGACCCAGTACTTC CASSLSFGEQETQYF
TRBD2 17 TRBJ2-5 - TRBV5-4 TGTGCCAGCAGCTCCCCTCGAGCTAGCGGGCGCGGGGAGACCCAGTACTTC CASSSPRASGRGETQYF
- 14 TRBJ1-2 - TRBV5-1 TGCGCCAGCAGCTTGTACGGAGGAAACTATGGCTACACCTTC CASSLYGGNYGYTF
- 13 TRBJ2-2 - TRBV9 TGTGCCAGCAGCGTATTAGGGAGAGGGGAGCTGTTTTTT CASSVLGRGELFF
- 14 TRBJ2-2 - TRBV3-1/TRBV3-2 TGTGCCAGCAGCCAAGATATGGGAGCCGGGGAGCTGTTTTTT CASSQDMGAGELFF
TRBD2 15 TRBJ2-3 - TRBV5-1 TGCGCCAGCAGCTTGGATTCTAGCGGGGGAGATACGCAGTATTTT CASSLDSSGGDTQYF
TRBD1 14 TRBJ1-5 once TRBV5-5 TGTGCCAGCAGCCTCGGACAGGTTCCTAAGGCCCAGCATTTT CASSLGQVPKAQHF
TRBD2 17 TRBJ2-1 - TRBV3-1/TRBV3-2 TGTGCCAGCAGCCAAGATCTCAGGGGACTAGGAAACAATGAGCAGTTCTTC CASSQDLRGLGNNEQFF
- 13 TRBJ2-2 - TRBV6-4 TGTGCCAGCAGTGGGACAGAGGCCGGGGAGCTGTTTTTT CASSGTEAGELFF
- 14 TRBJ2-3 - TRBV5-1 TGCGCCAGCAGCCACACAGGGATCTCAGATACGCAGTATTTT CASSHTGISDTQYF
- 12 TRBJ2-2 - TRBV21-1 TGTGCCGTACAGGGGGTGCCCGGGGAGCTGTTTTTT CAVQGVPGELFF
- 17 TRBJ2-3 - TRBV7-8 TGTGCCAGCAGCTTAAGTTTGAGGTTCGAAACCACAGATACGCAGTATTTT CASSLSLRFETTDTQYF
- 15 TRBJ2-7 - TRBV6-7 TGTGCCAGCAGCCTTCTCGGGACACCTACCTACGAGCAGTACTTC CASSLLGTPTYEQYF
- 15 TRBJ1-5 few TRBV7-8 TGTGCCAGCAGCTTAGGCAGGGTAAGCAATCAGCCCCAGCATTTT CASSLGRVSNQPQHF
TRBD1 14 TRBJ2-3 - TRBV5-8 TGTGCCAGCAGCCCGGGTCAGGGGGCAGATACGCAGTATTTT CASSPGQGADTQYF
- 14 TRBJ2-2 - TRBV10-3 TGTGCCACCCGGGGGGCGGGGGACACCGGGGAGCTGTTTTTT CATRGAGDTGELFF
- 12 TRBJ1-2 once TRBV28 TGTGCCAGCAGTTTATCTGAGTATGGCTACACCTTC CASSLSEYGYTF
TRBD2 16 TRBJ2-1 - TRBV6-4 TGTGCCAGCAGTGATACCCAGCGGGGGGCTTACAATGAGCAGTTCTTC CASSDTQRGAYNEQFF
- 13 TRBJ1-1 - TRBV19 TGTGCCAGTAGTATGACGGGGGGTACTGAAGCTTTCTTT CASSMTGGTEAFF
- 13 TRBJ2-3 - TRBV7-9 TGTGCCAGCAGCTCAGACGCGGGGTATACGCAGTATTTT CASSSDAGYTQYF
TRBD2 17 TRBJ2-3 once TRBV2 TGTGCCAGCAGCACCTCGGGGGGGGGCCATAGCACAGATACGCAGTATTTT CASSTSGGGHSTDTQYF
- 15 TRBJ2-5 - TRBV9 TGTGCCAGCAGCGAAGGTTACAGCAAAAAAGAGACCCAGTACTTC CASSEGYSKKETQYF